The 20 T cell receptor beta chains in this list originate from one sample, sequenced in a study of PD-1 blockade in classical Hodgkin lymphoma. All trial patients relapsed after autologous stem cell transplantation. TCRdb's table, derived via immunoSEQ multiplex PCR, lists solely in-frame clones and lacks some. The data contain about 85,000 clones, roughly 91% of them singletons. The sequences come from peripheral blood mononuclear cells (PBMCs), collected before the second cycle of nivolumab. Receptor source: a human donor with classical Hodgkin lymphoma.

This clone showed up just once. The J gene is TRBJ2-5, the V gene TRBV5-1, with TRBD1 matching over 7 bases. The germline V gene has CDR1 SGHRS and CDR2 YFSETQ. V lost 3 bases, J lost 3 bases, and 5 bases stayed unmatched. CDR3 size: 14 residues. CDR3 in amino acids: CASSSSTGKETQYF. CDR3 coding DNA: TGCGCCAGCAGCTCCTCGACAGGGAAAGAGACCCAGTACTTC.

The J gene is TRBJ2-3, the V gene TRBV6-5; D unresolved. The CDR3 covers 14 residues. Trimming shortened V by 3 bases and J by 2 bases, and 9 bases separated the two germline ends. CDR1 and CDR2 from the germline V gene are MNHEY and SVGAGI. The DNA of the CDR3 is TGTGCCAGCAGTTATAGTGCGGACACAGATACGCAGTATTTT. This sequence encodes CASSYSADTDTQYF.

The chain has TRBV5-1 and TRBJ1-1, with TRBD1 identical over 8 bases. The CDR3 runs to 15 residues. The V gene's germline CDR1 is SGHRS and CDR2 YFSETQ. V shed 3 bases, J shed 1 base, and the junction held 5 bases outside the gene matches. The CDR3 coding sequence is TGCGCCAGCAGCTCTGGACAGGGTAAGAACACTGAAGCTTTCTTT. It yields the protein CASSSGQGKNTEAFF.

The rearrangement joins TRBV28 to TRBJ2-1; TRBD2 matches at 10 bases. This CDR3 is 15 amino acids long. CDR1 and CDR2 (germline): MDHEN, SYDVKM. V dropped 6 bases and J dropped 4; count of bases not matched to a gene: 6. CDR3 residues: CASSAGLATYNEQFF. The CDR3 coding sequence is TGTGCCAGCAGCGCGGGACTAGCGACTTACAATGAGCAGTTCTTC.

The chain links TRBV28 to TRBJ2-1; tentatively, D is TRBD1 (5 bases). CDR3 size: 17 residues. Germline-derived CDR1 and CDR2 are MDHEN and SYDVKM. The V gene lost 5 bases and the J gene lost 3 bases, with 20 bases spanning the gap. In DNA, the CDR3 is TGTGCCAGCAGTAGCCCCTGGGCAGCGACAGTCTACAATGAGCAGTTCTTC. Translation gives CASSSPWAATVYNEQFF.

The V call is TRBV10-3, the J call TRBJ2-7; 12 bases align to TRBD2. This CDR3 comprises 12 residues. V dropped 11 bases and J dropped 5; count of bases not matched to a gene: 4. The germline gives CDR1 ENHRY, CDR2 SYGVKD. This CDR3 is CASRTSGNEQYF. The CDR3 nucleotides are TGTGCCTCCCGGACTAGCGGGAACGAGCAGTACTTC.

The V and J genes are TRBV11-2 and TRBJ2-3, with a weak D call TRBD2 (6 bases). This CDR3 comprises 16 residues. Trimming stripped 4 bases from V and 0 bases from J, with 14 bases between. CDR1 and CDR2 (germline): SGHAT, FQNNGV. CDR3 in amino acids: CASSSSCGVSTDTQYF. The CDR3 region has the DNA TGTGCCAGCAGCTCCTCTTGCGGGGTAAGCACAGATACGCAGTATTTT.

The chain links TRBV28 to TRBJ1-5, with D unresolved. Germline CDR1 reads MDHEN; CDR2 reads SYDVKM. Trimming left V 7 bases short and J 0 bases short, with 7 bases between. The CDR3 contains 13 residues. The CDR3 nucleotides are TGTGCCAGCAATGACTATAGCAATCAGCCCCAGCATTTT. The encoded protein is CASNDYSNQPQHF. The full variable domain, rest sourced from reference TRBV28 and TRBJ1-5, is DVKVTQSSRYLVKRTGEKVFLECVQDMDHENMFWYRQDPGLGLRLIYFSYDVKMKEKGDIPEGYSVSREKKERFSLILESASTNQTSMYLCASNDYSNQPQHFGDGTRLSIL.

V usage is TRBV5-1 and J usage is TRBJ2-7; D remains ambiguous. In germline, CDR1 is SGHRS, CDR2 YFSETQ. V was cut by 0 bases and J by 6 bases, with 7 bases left in between. The CDR3 is 12 residues long. The CDR3 region has the DNA TGCGCCAGCAGCTTGGAGGGTCTCGAGCAGTACTTC. Protein sequence: CASSLEGLEQYF.

The chain carries TRBV4-1 and TRBJ1-4, with D uncertain. Looked up from germline, CDR1 is MGHRA and CDR2 is YSYEKL. The CDR3 spans 14 residues. Trimming cost V 1 base and J 15 bases, with 18 bases left between them. As DNA, the CDR3 is TGCGCCAGCAGCCAAGCGGGCCTAACGGCCGAGATGTTTTTT. Residues: CASSQAGLTAEMFF.

The rearrangement joins TRBV11-2 to TRBJ2-7; 7 nucleotides align to TRBD2. CDR1 and CDR2 from the germline V gene are SGHAT and FQNNGV. V was clipped by 1 base and J by 4 bases; unmatched bases: 7. This CDR3 region has 15 residues. The CDR3 spells CASSLGASGGYEQYF. The DNA for the CDR3 is TGTGCCAGCAGCTTAGGTGCCTCGGGAGGATACGAGCAGTACTTC.

The chain uses TRBV11-2 and TRBJ2-4; tentative D call: TRBD1 (5 bases). Germline V gene sequence: CDR1 SGHAT, CDR2 FQNNGV. CDR3 length equals 18 residues. V shed 2 bases and J shed 1 base, with 18 bases lying between them. The CDR3 protein is CASSLPQQGWGAKNIQYF. The CDR3 coding sequence is TGTGCCAGCAGCTTACCCCAGCAGGGATGGGGCGCCAAAAACATTCAGTACTTC.

CDR3 sequence: CASSLDDLYNEQFF. The DNA for the CDR3 is TGTGCCAGCAGCTTGGACGATCTGTACAATGAGCAGTTCTTC. This chain joins TRBV5-4 and TRBJ2-1; D is ambiguous. The CDR3 spans 14 residues. Trimming took 0 bases from V and 4 from J, leaving 8 bases between them. The germline V gene encodes CDR1 SGHNT and CDR2 YYREEE (reference sequence).

The genes are TRBV9 and TRBJ1-2; D gene unclear. In germline, CDR1 is SGDLS, CDR2 YYNGEE. The V gene lost 0 bases and the J gene lost 4 bases, with 4 bases spanning the gap. The CDR3 extends over 12 amino acids. This CDR3 reads CASSVGPYGYTF. CDR3 coding DNA: TGTGCCAGCAGCGTAGGTCCCTATGGCTACACCTTC.

The chain carries TRBV6-1 and TRBJ1-1, with D hard to call. Deletions cut 6 bases from V and 2 bases from J, with 10 bases between. The CDR3 totals 13 residues. CDR1 MNHNS and CDR2 SASEGT come from the germline V gene. The CDR3 region is CASSRRGNTEAFF. In nucleotides, the CDR3 is TGTGCCAGCAGCAGAAGAGGTAACACTGAAGCTTTCTTT.

This chain connects TRBV28 to TRBJ2-5; D may be TRBD2 (6 bases). The ends were cut back, 2 bases at V and 8 bases at J, with 21 bases in the middle. The CDR3 loop spans 16 amino acids. Per the germline V gene, CDR1 is MDHEN and CDR2 is SYDVKM. Here the CDR3 reads CASSLLGGTRDLTQYF. The CDR3 DNA reads TGTGCCAGCAGTTTACTCGGGGGTACAAGAGACCTTACCCAGTACTTC.

V is TRBV6-5 and J is TRBJ1-1, with TRBD1 as a possible D gene (6 bases). CDR1 is MNHEY and CDR2 is SVGAGI in the germline V gene. The V end was cut by 6 bases, the J end by 0 bases, with 14 bases between. The CDR3 extends over 15 amino acids. CDR3 coding DNA: TGTGCCAGCAGAATACCGGGACAACTGAACACTGAAGCTTTCTTT. This codes for CASRIPGQLNTEAFF.

The chain links TRBV18 to TRBJ2-7, with D perhaps TRBD1 (6 bases). Germline lookup yields CDR1 KGHSH and CDR2 LQKENI. This CDR3 region has 13 residues. Between the trimmed V and J ends, which lost 10 bases and 5 bases, there was a span of 18 bases. The CDR3 here is CATLIGGTNEQYF. The CDR3, as DNA: TGTGCCACCCTTATAGGGGGAACAAACGAGCAGTACTTC.

The chain combines TRBV21-1 with TRBJ1-5. TRBV21-1 is an annotated pseudogene. The CDR3 totals 17 residues. This chain's CDR3 is CASSPRGEESMGQPQHF. CDR3 coding DNA: TGTGCCAGCAGCCCCCGAGGTGAGGAGAGCATGGGGCAGCCCCAGCATTTT.

Only one count was recorded for this clone. V usage is TRBV6-6 and J usage is TRBJ2-6, with TRBD1 identical over 9 bases. This CDR3 is 14 amino acids long. The germline V gene encodes CDR1 MNHNY and CDR2 SVGAGI (reference sequence). V shed 6 bases and J 8 bases; nucleotides not matched to a gene: 5. CDR3 DNA sequence: TGTGCCAGCAGGCCCGGGACAGGGTCCAACGTCCTGACTTTC. Translating gives CASRPGTGSNVLTF.